Ten or more counts support the clone carrying this T cell receptor beta chain. The antigen is undetermined. The hyperthyroidism patients, aged 18 to 65, had been newly diagnosed, with under 2 months' duration. Amplified TCR beta CDR3 regions were obtained using RNA transcripts as template. Scientists carried out first-round RT-PCR using HTBI primers and then a second-round multiplex PCR. MiXCR was run by TCRdb on the multiplex PCR reads, yielding one entry per CDR3 protein. The sample carries over a million distinct CDR3 sequences, roughly 35% recorded once. Germline V gene data show CDR1 as SGHVS and CDR2 as FQNEAQ. Trimming stripped 2 bases from V and 8 bases from J, with 10 bases between. The CDR3 totals 13 residues. The sample originates from a study of Graves' ophthalmopathy and Graves' hyperthyroidism. Study results and caveats: Thyroid clonotypes that were expanded above 0.001 frequency mostly also appeared in blood.

The TCR sequence derives from an adult man with Graves' hyperthyroidism. What was sequenced was peripheral blood or thyroid tissue (not recorded which). This chain joins TRBV7-8 and TRBJ1-5, with D hard to call. CDR3 DNA sequence: TGTGCCAGCAGCTTACATCTGGGAGAGCCCCAGCATTTT. Protein product: CASSLHLGEPQHF.